This TCR beta chain derives from a study of T cell changes during pregnancy in multiple sclerosis. Profiling relied on immunoSEQ multiplex PCR, and the TCRdb table lists in-frame clones only, not all of them. The sample consists of over 55,000 clones, around 92% of them appearing once. There are 14 residues in the CDR3. V was pared by 4 bases and J by 7 bases, with 4 bases of the junction left unmatched. Germline CDR1 SGHVS, CDR2 FNYEAQ. Sequenced material: peripheral blood, taken in the first trimester of pregnancy. The receptor's source is a female donor with multiple sclerosis, enrolled in a pregnancy study. The chain recombines TRBV7-6 with TRBJ2-2; 9 bases map to TRBD1. CDR3 amino acids: CASSSTGGHGELFF. The CDR3 nucleotides read TGTGCCAGCAGCTCTACAGGGGGCCACGGGGAGCTGTTTTTT.